This TCR beta chain was sequenced for a study of cytomegalovirus exposure and HLA in healthy donors. Trimming left V 1 base short and J 3 bases short, with 9 bases between. The germline CDR1 and CDR2 sequences are SGHTA and FQGNSA. The length of the CDR3 is 14 residues. 60 Vbeta and 13 Jbeta primers were used in PCR. Sequencing used immunoSEQ multiplex PCR; TCRdb keeps in-frame clones, though not all of them. This sample has 160,000 or so clones, with about 80% found just once. J is TRBJ1-1 and V is TRBV7-2, with a tentative D call TRBD1 (6 bases). The sample was PBMCs. The clonotype was recovered from a man aged 25-45 years in good health and CMV-seronegative. CDR3 amino acids: CASSLVGGDTEAFF. As DNA, the CDR3 is TGTGCCAGCAGCTTAGTAGGGGGGGACACTGAAGCTTTCTTT. Full variable domain (remainder filled in from reference TRBV7-2 and TRBJ1-1): GAGVSQSPSNKVTEKGKDVELRCDPISGHTALYWYRQSLGQGLEFLIYFQGNSAPDKSGLPSDRFSAERTGGSVSTLTIQRTQQEDSAVYLCASSLVGGDTEAFFGQGTRLTVV.